This TCR beta chain was found in a study of HIV-infected patients and healthy controls. Whole-study findings and limits: HLA types of the donors remained undetermined. MAIT alpha-chain CDR3s were frequent in healthy controls, depleted in HIV+. Compared with untreated HIV+ repertoires, healthy controls showed roughly threefold more distinct CDR3s and higher Shannon diversity.

Around 0.5 ug RNA was reverse transcribed with alpha and beta constant-region primers. Alpha and beta chain libraries were made separately by chain-specific third strand synthesis with multiplexing indices. TCRdb ran MiXCR on the 5' RACE reads and lists one entry per CDR3 protein. The table includes about 12,000 distinct CDR3 sequences, about 5.1% detected once. By sample share, this clonotype is medium-sized. Its antigen is not identified. Germline loops: CDR1 MNHEY, CDR2 SMNVEV (reference sequence). V was cut by 1 base and J by 2 bases, with 11 bases left in between. The CDR3 sequence is 16 residues long. No cell fractionation was done, so the repertoire covers all unsorted peripheral blood T cells.

The rearrangement joins TRBV27 to TRBJ1-4; D uncertain. Source material: blood. The TCR comes from an adult in good health. CDR3 nucleotide sequence: TGTGCCAGCAGTTTATGGGCATTCGGGACTAATGAAAAACTGTTTTTT. Protein sequence: CASSLWAFGTNEKLFF.